This T cell receptor beta chain was identified in a study of cytomegalovirus exposure and HLA in healthy donors. Study information: Per a later analysis, the approximately 600 first-cohort and 120 validation repertoires shared one platform.

Overall study results and limits: Cytomegalovirus association was assigned to about 150 TCR beta chains.

Separate from the approximately 700-subject first cohort was the 120-subject validation cohort, to which the donors belonged. A note on this clone: Its antigen is currently unknown.

Germline lookup yields CDR1 SNHLY and CDR2 FYNNEI. The CDR3 is 11 residues long. V lost 4 bases and J 12 bases, leaving 10 bases between the germline ends. Libraries were prepared by immunoSEQ multiplex PCR; TCRdb keeps only in-frame clonotypes and omits some of them. The sample contains about 150,000 clones, 70% to 90% of which appear only once. The TCR comes from a woman younger than 45 in good health and CMV-seropositive. Sequenced sample: PBMCs. The genes are TRBV2 and TRBJ2-1, with D unresolved. CDR3 residues: CASSASPVQFF. CDR3 coding DNA: TGTGCCAGCAGTGCGTCGCCGGTGCAGTTCTTC.